The T cell receptor (beta chain) under discussion was sequenced for a study of blood T cell repertoires in COVID-19. Study-level background: Collection of acute and convalescent COVID-19 samples took place in the United States, Italy and Spain.

Assay used: immunoSEQ multiplex PCR; TCRdb lists only in-frame clones, some missing. The table includes tens of thousands of clones, about 81% detected once. Per the germline V gene, CDR1 is MNHEY and CDR2 is SVGAGI. This CDR3 comprises 15 residues. Trimming pared 0 bases from V and 3 bases from J, leaving 12 bases between. The chain recombines TRBV6-5 with TRBJ2-7; the D gene is possibly TRBD2 (6 bases). Sequencing input: peripheral blood. The sequence derives from a man between 50 and 59 years old with acute or convalescent COVID-19. The CDR3 sequence is CASSYSGGGGYEQYF. The CDR3 region has the DNA TGTGCCAGCAGTTACTCCGGGGGTGGGGGCTACGAGCAGTACTTC.